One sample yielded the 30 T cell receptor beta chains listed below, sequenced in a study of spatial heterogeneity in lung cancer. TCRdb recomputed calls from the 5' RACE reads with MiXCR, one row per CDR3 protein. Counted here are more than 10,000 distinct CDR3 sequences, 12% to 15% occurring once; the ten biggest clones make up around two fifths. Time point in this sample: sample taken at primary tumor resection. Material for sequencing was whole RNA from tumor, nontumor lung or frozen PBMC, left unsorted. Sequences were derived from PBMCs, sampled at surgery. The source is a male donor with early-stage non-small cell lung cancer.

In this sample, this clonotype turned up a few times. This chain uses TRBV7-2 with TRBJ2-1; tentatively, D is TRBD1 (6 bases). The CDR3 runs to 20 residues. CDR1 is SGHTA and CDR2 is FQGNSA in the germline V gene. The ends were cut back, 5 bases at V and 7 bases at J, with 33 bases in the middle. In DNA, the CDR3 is TGTGCCAGCAGCCCCAGACCTCGGCTAGAGGGGGTGGAGGAAGGAAATGAGCAGTTCTTC. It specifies CASSPRPRLEGVEEGNEQFF.

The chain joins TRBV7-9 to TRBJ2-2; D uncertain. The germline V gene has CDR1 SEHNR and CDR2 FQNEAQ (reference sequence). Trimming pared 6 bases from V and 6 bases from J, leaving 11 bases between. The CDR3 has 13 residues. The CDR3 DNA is TGTGCCAGCAGACGGGCCCTGGCCGGGGAGCTGTTTTTT. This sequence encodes CASRRALAGELFF.

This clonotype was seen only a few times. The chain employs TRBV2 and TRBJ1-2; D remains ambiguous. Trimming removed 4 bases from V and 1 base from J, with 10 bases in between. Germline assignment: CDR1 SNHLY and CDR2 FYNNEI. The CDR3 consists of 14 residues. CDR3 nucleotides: TGTGCCAGCAGTGTGGTCCAGGTTAACTATGGCTACACCTTC. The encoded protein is CASSVVQVNYGYTF.

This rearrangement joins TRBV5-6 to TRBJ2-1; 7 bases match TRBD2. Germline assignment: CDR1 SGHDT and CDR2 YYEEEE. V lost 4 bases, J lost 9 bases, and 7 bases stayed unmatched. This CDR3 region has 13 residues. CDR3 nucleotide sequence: TGTGCCAGCAGCATAGAAGGGAGGGGTGAGCAGTTCTTC. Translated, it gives CASSIEGRGEQFF.

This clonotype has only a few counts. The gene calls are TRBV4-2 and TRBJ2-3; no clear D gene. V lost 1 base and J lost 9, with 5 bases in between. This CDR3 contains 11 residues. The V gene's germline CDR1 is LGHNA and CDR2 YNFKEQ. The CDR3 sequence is CASSQGRTQYF. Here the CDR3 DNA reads TGTGCCAGCAGCCAAGGAAGAACGCAGTATTTT.

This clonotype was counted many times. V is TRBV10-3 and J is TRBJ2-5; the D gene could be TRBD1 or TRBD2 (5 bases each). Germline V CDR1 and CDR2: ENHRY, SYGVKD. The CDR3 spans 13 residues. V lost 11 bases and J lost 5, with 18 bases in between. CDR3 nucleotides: TGTGCCCCGGGTGAGAGGGGCAGGGAGACCCAGTACTTC. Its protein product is CAPGERGRETQYF.

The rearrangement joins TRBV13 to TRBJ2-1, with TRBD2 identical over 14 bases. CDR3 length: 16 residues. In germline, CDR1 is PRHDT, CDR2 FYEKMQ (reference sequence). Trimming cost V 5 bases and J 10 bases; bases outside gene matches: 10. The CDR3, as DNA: TGTGCCAGCAGCGTCTACCTGGGACTAGCGGGGGAGGAGCAGTTCTTC. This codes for CASSVYLGLAGEEQFF.

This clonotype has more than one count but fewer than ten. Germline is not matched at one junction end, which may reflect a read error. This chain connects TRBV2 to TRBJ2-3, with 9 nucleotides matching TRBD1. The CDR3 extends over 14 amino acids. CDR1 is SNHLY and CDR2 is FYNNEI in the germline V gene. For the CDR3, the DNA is TGTGCCAGCAGGGAAGGGACAGGGTCAGATACGCAGTATTTT. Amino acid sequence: CASREGTGSDTQYF.

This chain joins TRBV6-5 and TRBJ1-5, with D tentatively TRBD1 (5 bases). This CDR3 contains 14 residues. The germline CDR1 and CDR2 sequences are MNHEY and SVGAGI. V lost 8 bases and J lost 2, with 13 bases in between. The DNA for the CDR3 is TGTGCCAGCTCCCAGGGAAGGGGCAATCAGCCCCAGCATTTT. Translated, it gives CASSQGRGNQPQHF.

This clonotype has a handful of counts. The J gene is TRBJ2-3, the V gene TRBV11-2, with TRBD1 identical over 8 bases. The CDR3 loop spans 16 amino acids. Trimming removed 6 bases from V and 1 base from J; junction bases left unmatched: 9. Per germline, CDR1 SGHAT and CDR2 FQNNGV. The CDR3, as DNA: TGTGCCAGCAGTCGCATACCACAGGGGGGCACAGATACGCAGTATTTT. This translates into CASSRIPQGGTDTQYF.

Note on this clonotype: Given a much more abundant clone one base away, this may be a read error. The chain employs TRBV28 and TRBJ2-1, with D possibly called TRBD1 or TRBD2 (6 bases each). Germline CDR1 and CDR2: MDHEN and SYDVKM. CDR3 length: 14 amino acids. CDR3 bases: TGTGTCAGCAGCGGAGGGGCAGGGGATAATGAGCAGTTCTTC. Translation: CVSSGGAGDNEQFF. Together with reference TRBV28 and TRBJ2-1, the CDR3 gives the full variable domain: DVKVTQSSRYLVKRTGEKVFLECVQDMDHENMFWYRQDPGLGLRLIYFSYDVKMKEKGDIPEGYSVSREKKERFSLILESASTNQTSMYLCVSSGGAGDNEQFFGPGTRLTVL.

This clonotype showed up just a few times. The CDR3 nucleotides read TGTGCCAGCAGCTTAGACAGGGTGGAGTACACCGGGGAGCTGTTTTTT. Translating it yields CASSLDRVEYTGELFF. This chain links TRBV7-2 with TRBJ2-2; the D gene is possibly TRBD1 (6 bases). The CDR3 spans 16 residues. V dropped 1 base and J dropped 3 bases, with 12 bases sitting between them. Germline CDR1 SGHTA, CDR2 FQGNSA.

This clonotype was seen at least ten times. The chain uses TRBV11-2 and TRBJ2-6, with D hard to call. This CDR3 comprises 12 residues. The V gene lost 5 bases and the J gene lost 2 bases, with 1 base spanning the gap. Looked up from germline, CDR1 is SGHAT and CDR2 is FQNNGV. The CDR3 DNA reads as TGTGCCAGCAGCGCTGGGGCCAACGTCCTGACTTTC. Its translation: CASSAGANVLTF.

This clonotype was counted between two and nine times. The CDR3 loop is CSARKLQGGFGTDTQYF. The CDR3 DNA reads TGCAGTGCTAGGAAGCTTCAGGGCGGTTTTGGCACAGATACGCAGTATTTT. The chain uses TRBV20-1 and TRBJ2-3, with D tentatively TRBD1 (5 bases). CDR3 size: 17 residues. In germline, CDR1 is DFQATT, CDR2 SNEGSKA (reference sequence). V dropped 3 bases and J dropped 1 base, with 20 bases sitting between them.

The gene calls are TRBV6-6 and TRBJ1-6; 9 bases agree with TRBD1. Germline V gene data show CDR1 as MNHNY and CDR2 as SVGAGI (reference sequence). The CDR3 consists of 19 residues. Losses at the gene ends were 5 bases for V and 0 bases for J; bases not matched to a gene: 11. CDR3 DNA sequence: TGTGCCAGCAGTGGCTCAGGGACAGGGCTGAGCTCCTATAATTCACCCCTCCACTTT. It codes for CASSGSGTGLSSYNSPLHF.

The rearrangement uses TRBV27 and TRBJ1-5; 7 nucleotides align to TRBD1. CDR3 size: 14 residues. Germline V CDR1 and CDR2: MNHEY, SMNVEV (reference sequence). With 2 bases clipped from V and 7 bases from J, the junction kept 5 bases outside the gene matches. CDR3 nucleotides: TGTGCCAGCAGTTTAAACCAGGGGGGCCAGCCCCAGCATTTT. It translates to CASSLNQGGQPQHF.

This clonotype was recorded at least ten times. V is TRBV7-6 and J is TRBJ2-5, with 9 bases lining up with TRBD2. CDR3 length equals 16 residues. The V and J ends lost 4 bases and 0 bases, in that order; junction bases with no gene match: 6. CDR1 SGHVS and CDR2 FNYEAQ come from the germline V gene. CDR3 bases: TGTGCCAGCAGCTCCAGACTAGCGGACAACCAAGAGACCCAGTACTTC. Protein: CASSSRLADNQETQYF. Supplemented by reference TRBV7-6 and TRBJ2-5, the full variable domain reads GAGVSQSPRYKVTKRGQDVALRCDPISGHVSLYWYRQALGQGPEFLTYFNYEAQQDKSGLPNDRFSAERPEGSISTLTIQRTEQRDSAMYRCASSSRLADNQETQYFGPGTRLLVL.

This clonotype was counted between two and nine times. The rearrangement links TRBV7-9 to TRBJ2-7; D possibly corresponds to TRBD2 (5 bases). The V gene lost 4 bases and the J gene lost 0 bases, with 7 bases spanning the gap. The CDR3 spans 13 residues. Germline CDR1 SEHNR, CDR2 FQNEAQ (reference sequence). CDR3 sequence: CASSSTSSYEQYF. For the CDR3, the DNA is TGTGCCAGCAGCTCAACTAGCTCCTACGAGCAGTACTTC.

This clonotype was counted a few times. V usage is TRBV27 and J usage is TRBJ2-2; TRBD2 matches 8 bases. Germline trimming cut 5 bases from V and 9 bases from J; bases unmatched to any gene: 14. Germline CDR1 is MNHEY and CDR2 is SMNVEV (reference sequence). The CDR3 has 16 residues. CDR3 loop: CASSPLERGGGRELFF. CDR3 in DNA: TGTGCCAGCAGTCCCCTAGAACGGGGGGGCGGCCGGGAGCTGTTTTTT.

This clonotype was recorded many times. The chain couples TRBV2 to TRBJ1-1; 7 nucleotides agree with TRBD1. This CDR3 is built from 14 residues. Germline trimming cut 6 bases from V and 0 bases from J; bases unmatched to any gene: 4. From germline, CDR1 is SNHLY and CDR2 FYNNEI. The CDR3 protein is CASRLTGMNTEAFF. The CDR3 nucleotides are TGTGCCAGCAGGCTGACAGGGATGAACACTGAAGCTTTCTTT.

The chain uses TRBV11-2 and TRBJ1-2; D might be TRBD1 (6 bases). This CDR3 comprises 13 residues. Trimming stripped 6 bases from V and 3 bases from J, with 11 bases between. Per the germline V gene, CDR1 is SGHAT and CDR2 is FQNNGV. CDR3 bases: TGTGCCAGCAGTTTGGACAGAGACTATGGCTACACCTTC. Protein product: CASSLDRDYGYTF.

DNA for the CDR3: TGTGCCAGCAGCCCTGGACAAGTGAACACCGGGGAGCTGTTTTTT. As protein: CASSPGQVNTGELFF. The chain couples TRBV3-1 to TRBJ2-2; a possible D gene is TRBD1 (5 bases). Germline V CDR1 and CDR2: LGHDT, YNNKEL (reference sequence). Trimming removed 4 bases from V and 1 base from J, with 10 bases in between. The CDR3 consists of 15 residues.

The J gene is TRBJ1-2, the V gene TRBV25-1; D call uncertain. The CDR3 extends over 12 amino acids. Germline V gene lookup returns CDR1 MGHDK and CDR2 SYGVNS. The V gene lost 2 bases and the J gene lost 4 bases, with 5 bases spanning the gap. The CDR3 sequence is CASSEVRYGYTF. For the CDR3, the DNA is TGTGCCAGCAGTGAAGTTCGCTATGGCTACACCTTC.

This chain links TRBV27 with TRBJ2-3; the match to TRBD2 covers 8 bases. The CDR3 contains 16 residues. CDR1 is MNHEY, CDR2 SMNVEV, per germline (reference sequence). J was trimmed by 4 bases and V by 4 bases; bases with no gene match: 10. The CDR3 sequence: CASSYSAGTSSDTQYF. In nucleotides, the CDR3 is TGTGCCAGCAGTTACTCCGCCGGGACTAGTTCAGATACGCAGTATTTT.

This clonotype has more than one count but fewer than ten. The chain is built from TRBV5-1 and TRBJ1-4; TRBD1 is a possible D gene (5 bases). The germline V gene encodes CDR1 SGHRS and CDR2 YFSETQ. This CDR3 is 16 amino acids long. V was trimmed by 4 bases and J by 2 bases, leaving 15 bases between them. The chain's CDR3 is CASSRRGRGTNEKLFF. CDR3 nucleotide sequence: TGCGCCAGCAGCCGTCGGGGACGGGGGACTAATGAAAAACTGTTTTTT.

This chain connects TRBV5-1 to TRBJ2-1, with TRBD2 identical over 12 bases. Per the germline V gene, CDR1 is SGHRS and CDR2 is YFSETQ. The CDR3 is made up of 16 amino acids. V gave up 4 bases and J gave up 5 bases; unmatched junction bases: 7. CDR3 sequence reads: CASSGGLAGTHNEQFF. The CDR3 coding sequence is TGCGCCAGCAGCGGAGGACTAGCGGGGACGCACAATGAGCAGTTCTTC.

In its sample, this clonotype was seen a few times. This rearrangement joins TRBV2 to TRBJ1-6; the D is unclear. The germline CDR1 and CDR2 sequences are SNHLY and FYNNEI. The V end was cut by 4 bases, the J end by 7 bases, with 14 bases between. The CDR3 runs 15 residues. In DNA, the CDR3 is TGTGCCAGCAGTGCCTACGGGTTATTCAATTCACCCCTCCACTTT. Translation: CASSAYGLFNSPLHF.

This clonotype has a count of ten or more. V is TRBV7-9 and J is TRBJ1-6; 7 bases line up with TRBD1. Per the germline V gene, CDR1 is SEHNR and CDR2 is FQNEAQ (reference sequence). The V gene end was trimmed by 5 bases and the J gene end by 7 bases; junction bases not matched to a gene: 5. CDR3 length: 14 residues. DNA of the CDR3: TGTGCCAGCAGCGCGGGACAGACGAATTCACCCCTCCACTTT. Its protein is CASSAGQTNSPLHF.

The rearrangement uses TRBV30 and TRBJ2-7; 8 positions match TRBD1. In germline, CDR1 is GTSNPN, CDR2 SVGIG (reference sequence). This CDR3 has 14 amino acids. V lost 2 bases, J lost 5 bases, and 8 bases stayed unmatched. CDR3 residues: CAWSFGQGGDEQYF. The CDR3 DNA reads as TGTGCCTGGAGTTTTGGACAGGGCGGCGACGAGCAGTACTTC.

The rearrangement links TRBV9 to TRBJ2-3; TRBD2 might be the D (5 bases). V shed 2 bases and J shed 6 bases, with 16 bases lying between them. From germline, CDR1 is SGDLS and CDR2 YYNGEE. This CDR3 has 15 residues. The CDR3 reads CASSVGSGDPDTQYF. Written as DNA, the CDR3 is TGTGCCAGCAGCGTGGGGAGCGGCGACCCCGATACGCAGTATTTT.